This T cell receptor (beta chain) was sequenced during a study of post-analysis software for immune sequencing data. Turning to the study itself: Relapsing-remitting, secondary progressive and progressive-relapsing courses of multiple sclerosis were included. General study results and limits: In patients, 4 to 6 TRBV segments were more frequent than in controls, with TRBV5-6, TRBV5-1 and TRBV20-1 among them. Comparison with controls showed significantly lower normalized Chao1 diversity in multiple sclerosis patients. Under the F measure, samples that were prepared in one batch clustered strongly together.

Note on this clonotype: Antigen: not known.

Unique molecular identifiers had been added to the TCR beta cDNA libraries. When about 0.85 to 11 million T cells were used, they gave approximately 450,000 cDNA molecules. TCRdb re-called the PCR reads through MiXCR, storing one row per CDR3 protein. This table has roughly 650,000 distinct CDR3 sequences, approximately 59% appearing once. J was trimmed by 5 bases and V by 3 bases; bases with no gene match: 7. Germline values: CDR1 DFQATT, CDR2 SNEGSKA (reference sequence). The CDR3 runs 16 residues. The chain links TRBV20-1 to TRBJ2-1; 13 nucleotides align to TRBD2. The sample comprised blood. This clonotype was sampled from a girl aged 2 to 10 with multiple sclerosis. The CDR3 loop reads CSARVTSGRAHNEQFF. The DNA of the CDR3 is TGCAGTGCTAGGGTAACTAGCGGGAGGGCTCACAATGAGCAGTTCTTC.